Below, 25 T cell receptor beta chains from the same sample are listed, as sequenced in a study of T-cell memory formation after mild COVID-19. Each CDR3 protein gets one entry after TCRdb re-called the 5' RACE reads with MiXCR. Of roughly 450,000 distinct CDR3 sequences in the sample, roughly 18% were seen once. Sequenced: PBMCs or a T cell subset sorted from them (not recorded which). Source of these receptors: an adult woman who had mild COVID-19 (a few samples of this study predate the infection). Cell type and time point are not known.

The chain links TRBV6-4 to TRBJ2-1; D remains unclear. This CDR3 spans 16 amino acids. CDR1 MRHNA and CDR2 SNTAGT come from the germline V gene. V was shortened by 1 base and J by 6 bases, with 16 bases between the two germline ends. The CDR3 is CASSDFRTSVINEQFF. CDR3 bases: TGTGCCAGCAGTGACTTTAGGACCTCGGTCATCAATGAGCAGTTCTTC.

The chain links TRBV20-1 to TRBJ2-3; unclear D gene. This CDR3 region has 16 residues. Germline V CDR1 and CDR2: DFQATT, SNEGSKA (reference sequence). V lost 0 bases to trimming and J lost 6 bases, with 19 bases between them. The CDR3 here is CSAREALGRQRDTQYF. The CDR3 DNA follows: TGCAGTGCTAGAGAAGCGCTAGGACGCCAACGGGATACGCAGTATTTT.

V gene TRBV2 combines with J gene TRBJ1-2; D remains ambiguous. Germline CDR1 reads SNHLY; CDR2 reads FYNNEI. Trimming stripped 6 bases from V and 7 bases from J, with 9 bases between. The CDR3 spans 11 residues. CDR3 in amino acids: CASRPSFGYTF. Here the CDR3 DNA reads TGTGCCAGCAGGCCCAGCTTTGGCTACACCTTC. Full variable domain (rest looked up from reference TRBV2 and TRBJ1-2): EPEVTQTPSHQVTQMGQEVILRCVPISNHLYFYWYRQILGQKVEFLVSFYNNEISEKSEIFDDQFSVERPDGSNFTLKIRSTKLEDSAMYFCASRPSFGYTFGSGTRLTVV.

The rearrangement joins TRBV3-1 to TRBJ2-2; D not resolved. This CDR3 is 15 amino acids long. Germline V lookup: CDR1 LGHDT, CDR2 YNNKEL (reference sequence). V gave up 1 base and J gave up 6 bases, with 12 bases separating them. CDR3 region: CASSQVRQTPGELFF. In DNA, the CDR3 is TGTGCCAGCAGCCAAGTCCGTCAGACCCCCGGGGAGCTGTTTTTT.

In DNA form, the CDR3 reads TGTGCCAGCAGCTTCTCGAAAGACACCGGGGAGCTGTTTTTT. This sequence encodes CASSFSKDTGELFF. The chain uses TRBV7-9 and TRBJ2-2; the D is unclear. CDR1 and CDR2 from the germline V gene are SEHNR and FQNEAQ (reference sequence). Deletions cut 3 bases from V and 3 bases from J, with 8 bases between. The CDR3 length is 14 residues.

This clonotype was recorded a few times. This chain uses TRBV19 with TRBJ2-2; 7 nucleotides match TRBD1. Germline V gives CDR1 LNHDA, CDR2 SQIVND (reference sequence). The CDR3 is made up of 15 amino acids. Germline trimming cut 1 base from V and 4 bases from J; bases unmatched to any gene: 3. The CDR3, as DNA: TGTGCCAGTAGTATAGTGGCAGGGGGCACCGGGGAGCTGTTTTTT. It yields the protein CASSIVAGGTGELFF.

There are many counts of this clonotype. The chain recombines TRBV6-2 or TRBV6-3 with TRBJ2-1; 11 bases align to TRBD2. Germline-derived CDR1 and CDR2 are MNHEY and SVGEGT. The J segment lost 2 bases and the V segment lost 2 bases, leaving 5 bases of the junction unmatched. This CDR3 is 17 amino acids long. CDR3: CASSYHETSGTYNEQFF. In DNA, the CDR3 is TGTGCCAGCAGTTACCACGAGACTAGCGGGACCTACAATGAGCAGTTCTTC.

This clonotype was seen repeatedly, ten times or more. Here the CDR3 DNA reads TGTGCCAGCAGCGGGGGACGGTTCACCGGGGAGCTGTTTTTT. This codes for CASSGGRFTGELFF. V usage is TRBV5-6 and J usage is TRBJ2-2; D may correspond to TRBD1 or TRBD2 (5 bases each). Germline V gene data show CDR1 as SGHDT and CDR2 as YYEEEE. The CDR3 runs 14 residues. Trimming cost V 4 bases and J 4 bases, with 11 bases left between them.

The chain has TRBV6-5 and TRBJ1-2; 8 nucleotides line up with TRBD1. Germline-derived CDR1 and CDR2 are MNHEY and SVGAGI. There are 15 residues in the CDR3. The trim removed 2 bases at V and 4 bases at J, leaving 6 bases unmatched. CDR3 bases: TGTGCCAGCAGTTACGGCAGGGGGCGTAGCTATGGCTACACCTTC. This translates into CASSYGRGRSYGYTF.

This clonotype was recorded a few times. The genes are TRBV12-3 or TRBV12-4 and TRBJ1-5, with a weak D call TRBD1 (5 bases). CDR3 size: 16 residues. Trimming shortened V by 3 bases and J by 0 bases, and 12 bases separated the two germline ends. CDR3 sequence reads: CASSFWDFYSNQPQHF. Written as DNA, the CDR3 is TGTGCCAGCAGTTTCTGGGACTTCTATAGCAATCAGCCCCAGCATTTT.

This clonotype has only a few counts. The J gene is TRBJ2-1, the V gene TRBV5-1; 7 bases agree with TRBD2. Germline values: CDR1 SGHRS, CDR2 YFSETQ. With V trimmed by 2 bases and J by 4 bases, 6 bases remained unmatched. This CDR3 comprises 15 residues. CDR3 amino acids: CASSFQAGQYNEQFF. For the CDR3, the DNA is TGCGCCAGCAGCTTCCAAGCGGGGCAATACAATGAGCAGTTCTTC.

This clonotype was counted only a few times. The rearrangement joins TRBV25-1 to TRBJ1-2, with D uncertain. Per germline, CDR1 MGHDK and CDR2 SYGVNS. The length of the CDR3 is 13 residues. V lost 3 bases, J lost 5 bases, and 10 bases lay in between. The CDR3, as DNA: TGTGCCAGCAGTGATAGGGCCTTTTATGGCTACACCTTC. Protein sequence: CASSDRAFYGYTF.

This clonotype was seen a handful of times. V gene TRBV21-1 combines with J gene TRBJ2-7; the table assigns TRBD2, which was not confirmed against the DNA. TRBV21-1 is a known pseudogene. The length of the CDR3 is 18 residues. DNA of the CDR3: TGTGCCAGCAGCCTTCACGGGACTAGGGAACCCCTTTGCTACGAGCAGTACTTC. Protein: CASSLHGTREPLCYEQYF.

The V call is TRBV5-6, the J call TRBJ2-5, with D possibly TRBD2 on 6 matching bases. The CDR3 contains 14 residues. Germline CDR1 and CDR2: SGHDT and YYEEEE. V was clipped by 2 bases and J by 5 bases, with 13 bases between them. This CDR3 is CASSFSSGVETQYF. CDR3 sequence (DNA): TGTGCCAGCAGCTTTTCTTCGGGAGTGGAGACCCAGTACTTC.

This clonotype occurred a few times. This sequence joins TRBV30 and TRBJ2-3; 9 bases match TRBD1. The CDR3 runs 14 residues. Trimming at V came to 4 bases and at J to 3 bases, leaving 5 bases not matched to a gene. CDR1 and CDR2 (germline): GTSNPN, SVGIG (reference sequence). Here the CDR3 DNA reads TGTGCCTGGAAGGACAGGGGAAGGACAGATACGCAGTATTTT. Translated: CAWKDRGRTDTQYF.

This rearrangement joins TRBV20-1 to TRBJ1-1, with D possibly TRBD1 on 5 matching bases. Germline V gene lookup returns CDR1 DFQATT and CDR2 SNEGSKA (reference sequence). There are 12 residues in the CDR3. CDR3 protein: CTPGRENTEAFF. CDR3 bases: TGCACCCCAGGCAGGGAGAACACTGAAGCTTTCTTT.

This sequence joins TRBV7-9 and TRBJ1-3; possibly TRBD1 for D (6 bases). This CDR3 spans 15 amino acids. Trimming took off 1 base at V and 11 bases at J, with 18 bases between the two ends. The germline V gene encodes CDR1 SEHNR and CDR2 FQNEAQ (reference sequence). CDR3 residues: CASSLESGTSGAIYF. CDR3 coding DNA: TGTGCCAGCAGCTTAGAATCCGGGACATCTGGGGCCATATATTTT. The full variable domain, in which reference TRBV7-9 and TRBJ1-3 provide the parts outside the CDR3, is DTGVSQNPRHKITKRGQNVTFRCDPISEHNRLYWYRQTLGQGPEFLTYFQNEAQLEKSRLLSDRFSAERPKGSFSTLEIQRTEQGDSAMYLCASSLESGTSGAIYFGEGSWLTVV.

This chain connects TRBV20-1 to TRBJ1-5, with 12 positions matching TRBD1. The CDR3 has 12 residues. V was clipped by 7 bases and J by 7 bases; unmatched bases: 2. CDR1 and CDR2 (germline): DFQATT, SNEGSKA (reference sequence). The CDR3 reads CSVGTGGQPQHF. CDR3 DNA sequence: TGCAGTGTGGGGACAGGGGGCCAGCCCCAGCATTTT.

The chain joins TRBV29-1 to TRBJ1-1, with 7 bases matching TRBD1. The CDR3 is 12 residues long. Looked up from germline, CDR1 is SQVTM and CDR2 is ANQGSEA. The V gene end was trimmed by 6 bases and the J gene end by 3 bases; junction bases not matched to a gene: 4. The CDR3 DNA reads as TGCAGCGTGACAGGGTTCGACACTGAAGCTTTCTTT. Its protein product is CSVTGFDTEAFF.

CDR3 in amino acids: CASSSRGQVQETQYF. The CDR3 region has the DNA TGTGCCAGCAGCTCTAGGGGACAGGTCCAAGAGACCCAGTACTTC. The gene calls are TRBV7-2 and TRBJ2-5, with TRBD1 identical over 8 bases. Per germline, CDR1 SGHTA and CDR2 FQGNSA. J gave up 1 base and V 4 bases, and 5 bases lay outside the gene matches. This CDR3 is 15 amino acids long.

The rearrangement links TRBV30 to TRBJ2-2; D is unresolved. Germline values: CDR1 GTSNPN, CDR2 SVGIG (reference sequence). Trimming removed 0 bases at V and 2 bases at J, with 13 bases between. The CDR3 has 16 residues. This chain's CDR3 is CAWSVASRRNTGELFF. The CDR3 nucleotides are TGTGCCTGGAGTGTTGCGTCCAGGCGAAACACCGGGGAGCTGTTTTTT. Using reference TRBV30 and TRBJ2-2 for the parts outside the CDR3, the full variable domain is SQTIHQWPATLVQPVGSPLSLECTVEGTSNPNLYWYRQAAGRGLQLLFYSVGIGQISSEVPQNLSASRPQDRQFILSSKKLLLSDSGFYLCAWSVASRRNTGELFFGEGSRLTVL.

The rearrangement uses TRBV6-5 and TRBJ1-2; weak D call: TRBD1 (6 bases). V was clipped by 2 bases and J by 6 bases, with 10 bases between them. The CDR3 sequence is 13 residues long. Germline assignment: CDR1 MNHEY and CDR2 SVGAGI. In DNA, the CDR3 is TGTGCCAGCAGTTACATCAGGGGCCATGGCTACACCTTC. Translation: CASSYIRGHGYTF.

This clonotype was detected a few times. The chain couples TRBV7-9 to TRBJ2-7; D possibly corresponds to TRBD1 (5 bases). Germline CDR1 reads SEHNR; CDR2 reads FQNEAQ (reference sequence). V was clipped by 4 bases and J by 6 bases, with 16 bases between them. The CDR3 sequence is 14 residues long. The CDR3 DNA follows: TGTGCCAGCAGCTCCACTACAGGTCTCTCCGAGCAGTACGTC. Its translation is CASSSTTGLSEQYV.

The rearrangement links TRBV18 to TRBJ1-5; a possible D gene is TRBD1 (5 bases). Looked up from germline, CDR1 is KGHSH and CDR2 is LQKENI. Deletions cut 2 bases from V and 0 bases from J, with 11 bases between. This CDR3 has 16 residues. In DNA form, the CDR3 reads TGTGCCAGCTCACCATCAAGGGGTAATAGCAATCAGCCCCAGCATTTT. Amino acids: CASSPSRGNSNQPQHF.

This rearrangement joins TRBV4-2 to TRBJ2-5, with a possible D match to TRBD2 (7 bases). Trimming removed 3 bases from V and 2 bases from J, with 22 bases in between. From germline, CDR1 is LGHNA and CDR2 YNFKEQ. This CDR3 spans 18 amino acids. The CDR3 region has the DNA TGTGCCAGCAGCCAGACTAGCTATGGGGGGGGCTTACAAGAGACCCAGTACTTC. As protein: CASSQTSYGGGLQETQYF.